A single sample gave rise to the 15 T cell receptor beta chains below, sequenced in a study of technical replicates of blood from a handful of donors. Sequencing used immunoSEQ multiplex PCR; TCRdb keeps in-frame clones, though not all of them. This sample carries 15,000 or so clones, roughly 87% of them seen once, and the ten largest clones take approximately 13%. The sample was PBMCs. Receptors were obtained from a human donor in good health.

The rearrangement links TRBV11-3 to TRBJ1-3; unclear D gene. This CDR3 is built from 16 residues. V was cut by 0 bases and J by 4 bases, with 13 bases left in between. Germline CDR1 and CDR2: SGHNT and YENEEA. CDR3 region: CASSLDLLKIGNTIYF. The DNA of the CDR3 is TGTGCCAGCAGCTTAGATCTGCTAAAAATCGGAAACACCATATATTTT.

This chain links TRBV25-1 with TRBJ2-1; TRBD2 aligns across 15 bases. Germline V CDR1 and CDR2: MGHDK, SYGVNS. The CDR3 is 16 residues long. Trimming cost V 7 bases and J 7 bases; bases outside gene matches: 8. CDR3 sequence reads: CASTPGGLAGGNEQFF. CDR3 in DNA: TGTGCCAGCACCCCAGGGGGACTAGCGGGGGGTAATGAGCAGTTCTTC.

The chain employs TRBV29-1 and TRBJ2-2, with 15 bases fitting TRBD2. Germline V lookup: CDR1 SQVTM, CDR2 ANQGSEA. The CDR3 is 16 residues long. V lost 8 bases to trimming and J lost 4 bases; unmatched junction nucleotides: 8. In DNA form, the CDR3 reads TGCAGCACGGGACTAGCGGGAGGCGAGAGCACCGGGGAGCTGTTTTTT. It translates to CSTGLAGGESTGELFF.

The gene calls are TRBV29-1 and TRBJ2-1; TRBD1 aligns across 8 bases. This CDR3 region has 13 residues. The V segment lost 6 bases and the J segment 8 bases; nucleotides outside the gene matches: 9. Germline CDR1 SQVTM, CDR2 ANQGSEA. CDR3 loop: CSVIRQGRDEQFF. CDR3 coding DNA: TGCAGCGTCATCCGACAGGGGCGGGATGAGCAGTTCTTC.

This clone was observed once. This chain uses TRBV7-2 with TRBJ2-3; D is possibly TRBD2 (7 bases). V lost 0 bases to trimming and J lost 1 base, with 11 bases between them. Looked up from germline, CDR1 is SGHTA and CDR2 is FQGNSA. This CDR3 region has 16 residues. CDR3 protein: CASSLAGRGGTDTQYF. The CDR3 DNA sequence: TGTGCCAGCAGCTTAGCTGGGAGGGGGGGCACAGATACGCAGTATTTT.

The J gene is TRBJ2-3, the V gene TRBV30; D is perhaps TRBD1 (7 bases). Looked up from germline, CDR1 is GTSNPN and CDR2 is SVGIG (reference sequence). The V end was cut by 5 bases, the J end by 3 bases, with 12 bases between. CDR3 length: 13 residues. Here the CDR3 DNA reads TGTGCCTGGGGAGGGGGCGGGACAGATACGCAGTATTTT. It is translated as CAWGGGGTDTQYF.

This chain joins TRBV19 and TRBJ2-2, with D possibly TRBD2 on 6 matching bases. CDR1 is LNHDA, CDR2 SQIVND, per germline (reference sequence). CDR3 length: 16 amino acids. With 4 bases removed from V and 0 bases from J, the gap between germline ends came to 12 bases. DNA of the CDR3: TGTGCCAGTAGTAAGCGGGCAGCTGCGAACACCGGGGAGCTGTTTTTT. Translated: CASSKRAAANTGELFF.

The chain joins TRBV25-1 to TRBJ1-5; D is unclear. The CDR3 totals 13 residues. Trimming pared 4 bases from V and 1 base from J, leaving 5 bases between. CDR1 MGHDK and CDR2 SYGVNS come from the germline V gene. This CDR3 is CASSGPSNQPQHF. The CDR3 region has the DNA TGTGCCAGCAGTGGGCCAAGCAATCAGCCCCAGCATTTT.

This clone was counted once. This chain uses TRBV19 with TRBJ2-2; TRBD1 matches at 7 bases. V shed 10 bases, J shed 6 bases, and the junction held 8 bases outside the gene matches. Germline lookup yields CDR1 LNHDA and CDR2 SQIVND (reference sequence). The CDR3 is made up of 13 amino acids. For the CDR3, the DNA is TGTGCCACAAAGGGGCAGGGGGCCGGGGAGCTGTTTTTT. It is translated as CATKGQGAGELFF.

This clone was counted a few times. This chain links TRBV7-9 with TRBJ1-2; 8 bases align to TRBD1. The CDR3 sequence is 14 residues long. Looked up from germline, CDR1 is SEHNR and CDR2 is FQNEAQ (reference sequence). With 6 bases clipped from V and 2 bases from J, the junction kept 5 bases outside the gene matches. This CDR3 is CASSQGAANYGYTF. The CDR3 DNA follows: TGTGCCAGCAGTCAGGGGGCGGCAAACTATGGCTACACCTTC.

The chain recombines TRBV5-1 with TRBJ2-2; 8 nucleotides agree with TRBD2. Germline trimming cut 2 bases from V and 7 bases from J; bases unmatched to any gene: 10. CDR1 is SGHRS, CDR2 YFSETQ, per germline. CDR3 length: 16 amino acids. The CDR3 is CASSLGPEAGGGELFF. CDR3 nucleotides: TGCGCCAGCAGCTTAGGCCCGGAGGCGGGAGGCGGGGAGCTGTTTTTT. The full variable domain, completed using reference TRBV5-1 and TRBJ2-2, is KAGVTQTPRYLIKTRGQQVTLSCSPISGHRSVSWYQQTPGQGLQFLFEYFSETQRNKGNFPGRFSGRQFSNSRSEMNVSTLELGDSALYLCASSLGPEAGGGELFFGEGSRLTVL.

The chain couples TRBV11-3 to TRBJ2-1, with TRBD2 identical over 8 bases. The CDR3 sequence is 15 residues long. The V gene end was trimmed by 1 base and the J gene end by 7 bases; junction bases not matched to a gene: 6. CDR1 SGHNT and CDR2 YENEEA come from the germline V gene. The CDR3 coding sequence is TGTGCCAGCAGCTTAGTAGCGGGAACAGTAAATGAGCAGTTCTTC. Translating it yields CASSLVAGTVNEQFF.

The chain uses TRBV30 and TRBJ2-2, with 7 positions matching TRBD1. This CDR3 contains 13 residues. The ends lost 2 bases at V and 5 bases at J; junction bases unmatched: 2. Germline V gene lookup returns CDR1 GTSNPN and CDR2 SVGIG (reference sequence). The CDR3: CAWSTDRTGELFF. The CDR3 nucleotides read TGTGCCTGGAGTACGGACAGGACCGGGGAGCTGTTTTTT.

This chain links TRBV7-8 with TRBJ2-7; D may be TRBD2 (5 bases). The CDR3 contains 15 residues. Germline CDR1 and CDR2: SGHVS and FQNEAQ. The V gene lost 0 bases and the J gene lost 2 bases, with 11 bases spanning the gap. The CDR3 DNA sequence: TGTGCCAGCAGCTTAGCCTGGAGCGGACCCTACGAGCAGTACTTC. Translated: CASSLAWSGPYEQYF. The variable domain in full, with the rest retrieved from reference TRBV7-8 and TRBJ2-7, is GAGVSQSPRYKVAKRGQDVALRCDPISGHVSLFWYQQALGQGPEFLTYFQNEAQLDKSGLPSDRFFAERPEGSVSTLKIQRTQQEDSAVYLCASSLAWSGPYEQYFGPGTRLTVT.

The chain uses TRBV7-9 and TRBJ1-1; D not certain. V was pared by 1 base and J by 1 base, with 10 bases between. CDR1 is SEHNR, CDR2 FQNEAQ, per germline (reference sequence). This CDR3 contains 15 residues. CDR3 sequence: CASSLEGGANTEAFF. The CDR3 DNA follows: TGTGCCAGCAGCTTAGAAGGAGGCGCGAACACTGAAGCTTTCTTT.